Presented here are 4 T cell receptor beta chains from one specimen sequenced in a study of blood T cell repertoires in COVID-19. Method: immunoSEQ multiplex PCR; TCRdb's copy keeps in-frame clones and lacks some. Among 150,000 to 200,000 clones listed, 81% were seen once. The specimen was PBMCs or T cells enriched from blood (not recorded which). All receptors come from a woman aged 40 to 50 with acute COVID-19.

This chain links TRBV6-1 with TRBJ1-2, with D perhaps matching TRBD1 (6 bases). The CDR3 contains 15 residues. The germline V gene encodes CDR1 MNHNS and CDR2 SASEGT. With 3 bases removed from V and 3 bases from J, the gap between germline ends came to 14 bases. CDR3: CASSDWGGKDYGYTF. The CDR3 DNA reads TGTGCCAGCAGTGATTGGGGGGGCAAAGACTATGGCTACACCTTC.

This rearrangement joins TRBV7-8 to TRBJ2-7, with 7 bases fitting TRBD2. The V and J ends lost 0 bases and 0 bases, in that order; junction bases with no gene match: 5. Looked up from germline, CDR1 is SGHVS and CDR2 is FQNEAQ. CDR3 size: 16 residues. CDR3 DNA: TGTGCCAGCAGCTTAGCCCCGGGACTAAACTCCTACGAGCAGTACTTC. Translated: CASSLAPGLNSYEQYF.

The chain combines TRBV7-6 with TRBJ2-1; D unclear. The V gene lost 3 bases and the J gene lost 0 bases, with 12 bases spanning the gap. CDR3 length: 16 amino acids. The V gene's germline CDR1 is SGHVS and CDR2 FNYEAQ. The CDR3 region is CASSLLSFSSYNEQFF. CDR3 nucleotide sequence: TGTGCCAGCAGCTTGCTTAGTTTCTCCTCCTACAATGAGCAGTTCTTC.

V gene TRBV23-1 combines with J gene TRBJ1-1; D ambiguous. Being an ORF, TRBV23-1 has a function that is uncertain. V was pared by 0 bases and J by 0 bases, with 8 bases between. This CDR3 has 15 residues. CDR3 nucleotides: TGCGCCAGCAGTCAATCCTCGGTTATGAACACTGAAGCTTTCTTT. This encodes CASSQSSVMNTEAFF.